This is a list of T cell receptor beta chains from one sample in a study of OX40 agonist ivuxolimab in advanced cancers. Assay used: immunoSEQ multiplex PCR; TCRdb lists only in-frame clones, some missing. Of about 69,000 clones listed, approximately 80% are singletons. Here the sequenced sample was CD4+ or CD8+ T cells sorted from blood, taken in a trial of the OX40 agonist ivuxolimab. The receptors stem from an adult with an advanced solid tumor such as melanoma, head and neck, liver or kidney cancer. The CDR3 runs from the conserved cysteine through the conserved F or W. Fields, in order: D gene, J gene, clone size, V gene, CDR3 protein, CDR3 DNA. D genes are given only for firm matches. Clone size is stated in some rows and not others, as once, few, many or a class when expanded.

.,TRBJ1-4,.,TRBV11-2,CASSPRTPNVGEKLFF,TGTGCCAGCAGCCCGAGAACCCCCAACGTGGGTGAAAAACTGTTTTTT
TRBD2,TRBJ2-7,.,TRBV13,CASSLVKGASGSSYEQYF,TGTGCCAGCAGCTTAGTTAAAGGAGCTAGCGGGAGCTCCTACGAGCAGTACTTC
.,TRBJ2-1,.,TRBV5-5,CASSQRTADNEQFF,TGTGCCAGCAGCCAACGGACGGCCGACAATGAGCAGTTCTTC
.,TRBJ2-6,.,TRBV18,CASSPYGANVLTF,TGTGCCAGCTCACCGTATGGGGCCAACGTCCTGACTTTC
TRBD1,TRBJ2-2,.,TRBV5-1,CASSPETGSTGELFF,TGCGCCAGCAGCCCGGAGACAGGGTCTACCGGGGAGCTGTTTTTT
.,TRBJ2-7,.,TRBV30,CAWRREYEQYF,TGTGCCTGGAGGAGGGAATACGAGCAGTACTTC
.,TRBJ2-5,.,TRBV2,CASSAVLADWYQETQYF,TGTGCCAGCAGTGCGGTTCTCGCCGACTGGTACCAAGAGACCCAGTACTTC
.,TRBJ2-7,.,TRBV14,CASSLEMASSEQYF,TGTGCCAGCAGCCTTGAAATGGCCTCCTCCGAGCAGTACTTC
TRBD1,TRBJ1-3,.,TRBV7-8,CASSRIPPGQGASGNTIYF,TGTGCCAGCAGCCGCATACCACCGGGACAGGGGGCCTCTGGAAACACCATATATTTT
TRBD2,TRBJ2-1,.,TRBV2,CASRRLAGGPRDEQFF,TGTGCCAGCAGAAGACTAGCGGGGGGGCCGCGCGATGAGCAGTTCTTC
TRBD1,TRBJ1-2,.,TRBV5-4,CASSLRQGGNYGYTF,TGTGCCAGCAGCTTACGTCAGGGGGGGAACTATGGCTACACCTTC
.,TRBJ2-1,few,TRBV7-3,CASSLTVNNEQFF,TGTGCCAGCAGCCTGACAGTGAACAATGAGCAGTTCTTC
TRBD2,TRBJ2-1,.,TRBV5-1,CASSLDGGDYNEQFF,TGCGCCAGCAGCTTGGACGGGGGGGACTACAATGAGCAGTTCTTC
.,TRBJ2-4,.,TRBV7-2,CASSALLGVAKNIQYF,TGTGCCAGCAGCGCCCTTTTAGGGGTGGCCAAAAACATTCAGTACTTC
.,TRBJ2-7,.,TRBV16,CASSQIGRGAGGTYEQYF,TGTGCCAGCAGCCAAATCGGACGGGGGGCAGGGGGAACCTACGAGCAGTACTTC
.,TRBJ1-5,.,TRBV6-1,CASTETGLNQPQHF,TGTGCCAGCACCGAAACAGGGCTCAATCAGCCCCAGCATTTT
.,TRBJ2-1,.,TRBV19,CASSIDPSREQFF,TGTGCCAGTAGTATAGATCCGTCGAGAGAGCAGTTCTTC
TRBD1,TRBJ2-1,.,TRBV19,CASSVRDRGNEQFF,TGTGCCAGTAGTGTCCGGGACAGGGGGAATGAGCAGTTCTTC
.,TRBJ1-2,.,TRBV28,CASSLSSIRVNGYTF,TGTGCCAGCAGTTTGTCCTCTATCAGGGTCAATGGCTACACCTTC
TRBD1,TRBJ2-3,.,TRBV7-9,CASSLGGTGGPTDTQYF,TGTGCCAGCAGCTTAGGCGGGACAGGGGGCCCTACAGATACGCAGTATTTT
TRBD2,TRBJ2-5,.,TRBV4-1,CASSQQTSGGDGETQYF,TGCGCCAGCAGCCAACAGACTAGCGGGGGGGATGGAGAGACCCAGTACTTC
.,TRBJ1-1,.,TRBV10-2,CASSFREGGFTEAFF,TGCGCCAGCAGTTTCAGAGAGGGCGGGTTCACTGAAGCTTTCTTT
TRBD2,TRBJ2-3,.,TRBV4-1,CASSRLERDPTQYF,TGCGCCAGCAGCCGGCTGGAGCGGGACCCTACGCAGTATTTT
TRBD1,TRBJ1-5,.,TRBV7-8,CASSRDRGYNQPQHF,TGTGCCAGCAGCCGGGACAGGGGGTACAATCAGCCCCAGCATTTT
.,TRBJ2-3,.,TRBV7-2,CASSPPTSTDTQYF,TGTGCCAGCAGCCCCCCCACTAGCACAGATACGCAGTATTTT
TRBD1,TRBJ1-5,.,TRBV30,CAWSKAGGNQPQHF,TGTGCCTGGAGTAAGGCAGGGGGAAATCAGCCCCAGCATTTT
TRBD1,TRBJ1-3,.,TRBV18,CASSLGTGDSGNTIYF,TGTGCCAGCTCGCTCGGGACAGGGGACTCTGGAAACACCATATATTTT
.,TRBJ2-7,.,TRBV11-2,CASSFGTTGYEQYF,TGTGCCAGCAGCTTCGGGACCACGGGCTACGAGCAGTACTTC
TRBD1,TRBJ2-1,once,TRBV9,CASSVGQGGYNEQFF,TGTGCCAGCAGCGTGGGACAGGGTGGATACAATGAGCAGTTCTTC
TRBD1,TRBJ2-2,.,TRBV5-1,CASRYTGGANTGELFF,TGCGCCAGCAGATACACAGGGGGCGCGAATACCGGGGAGCTGTTTTTT
.,TRBJ2-1,.,TRBV6-5,CASSSTGPGEQFF,TGTGCCAGCAGTTCCACCGGGCCGGGGGAGCAGTTCTTC
.,TRBJ1-3,.,TRBV9,CASSVGGSLSGNTIYF,TGTGCCAGCAGCGTAGGGGGGTCTCTCTCTGGAAACACCATATATTTT
.,TRBJ2-1,.,TRBV7-8,CASSPGGAVLRQFF,TGTGCCAGCAGCCCGGGCGGGGCCGTTTTGCGGCAGTTCTTC
.,TRBJ1-6,.,TRBV7-8,CASRKAGENSPLHF,TGTGCCAGCAGAAAGGCAGGGGAAAATTCACCCCTCCACTTT
TRBD1,TRBJ2-5,.,TRBV10-1,CASRAGTGEETQYF,TGCGCCAGCAGGGCCGGGACAGGGGAAGAGACCCAGTACTTC
.,TRBJ2-1,.,TRBV7-8,CASSRRFPSPQTYNEQFF,TGTGCCAGCAGCCGTAGGTTCCCTAGCCCCCAAACCTACAATGAGCAGTTCTTC
.,TRBJ2-1,.,TRBV27,CASSSRALMSSYNEQFF,TGTGCCAGCAGTTCACGCGCCCTGATGAGCTCCTACAATGAGCAGTTCTTC
.,TRBJ1-3,.,TRBV9,CASSVEGLGDGNTIYF,TGTGCCAGCAGCGTAGAGGGTCTGGGGGACGGAAACACCATATATTTT
.,TRBJ2-4,.,TRBV19,CASSKGVGAKNIQYF,TGTGCCAGTAGTAAAGGCGTTGGGGCCAAAAACATTCAGTACTTC
TRBD1,TRBJ2-5,.,TRBV5-4,CASSAPTGSRNKETQYF,TGTGCCAGCAGCGCCCCGACAGGGTCACGGAATAAAGAGACCCAGTACTTC
TRBD1,TRBJ1-5,.,TRBV6-6,CASSFYRGDQPQHF,TGTGCCAGCAGTTTTTACAGGGGAGATCAGCCCCAGCATTTT
TRBD2,TRBJ2-3,.,TRBV5-1,CASSLDLAGGTDTQYF,TGCGCCAGCAGCCTGGACTTAGCGGGGGGCACAGATACGCAGTATTTT
TRBD1,TRBJ2-1,.,TRBV2,CASSKTGDEQFF,TGTGCCAGCAGTAAGACAGGGGATGAGCAGTTCTTC